This TCR beta chain was observed in a study of blood T cell repertoires in COVID-19. On the study more broadly: Researchers got acute and convalescent COVID-19 samples from the United States, Italy and Spain.

Germline trimming cut 3 bases from V and 1 base from J; bases unmatched to any gene: 10. This CDR3 region has 17 residues. Germline-derived CDR1 and CDR2 are LGHDT and YNNKEL (reference sequence). Some clones are missing from TCRdb's copy, which holds only in-frame ones; the method was immunoSEQ multiplex PCR. The data show about 240,000 clones, approximately 85% seen once. Material for sequencing was peripheral blood. The chain employs TRBV3-1 (or the pseudogene TRBV3-2) and TRBJ1-1; TRBD1 aligns across 8 bases. The clonotype was recovered from a woman aged 55-70 years with active or convalescent COVID-19. The CDR3 is CASSHRGRGLSNTEAFF. The CDR3 nucleotides are TGTGCCAGCAGCCACAGGGGGCGCGGTTTGTCGAACACTGAAGCTTTCTTT.